This entry describes one T cell receptor (beta chain). Its recognized antigen is unknown. Per-base quality was not reported, and no clone a single base away is much larger than it. This entry belongs to a study of shared clonotypes between healthy human individuals (dated by TCRdb to the early 2020s). A note on the overall study: Three men and a couple of women, aged 18 to 49 years, made up the cohort. Blood TCR repertoires of five healthy adults were deeply sequenced to estimate repertoire size and the extent of clonotype sharing between individuals. To increase sequencing depth and limit assay-specific biases, different laboratories used diverse techniques to prepare libraries and sequence TCR repertoires. For each donor, three plates each were used for CD4 naive and CD4 memory, two plates were used for CD8 naive, and one plate was used for CD8 memory. Leukapheresis yielded between about 0.9 and 8.9 billion PBMCs per donor. Paper-wide results and their limitations: About 5% of naive CD4, approximately 3.7% of naive CD8, about 2.5% of memory CD4, and around 0.42% of memory CD8 clonotypes were shared across a few donors. Naive subsets generally had larger estimated clonotype richness than memory subsets did. Rarefaction of sorted-subset datasets indicated incomplete sequencing despite the large sequencing depth. Sampling was restricted to blood, and TCR repertoires in tissue are likely to differ from TCR repertoires in blood. Pairwise subsampling led to the expectation that sequencing depth would affect the degree of clonotype sharing among donors. Clonotypes shared by all four sorted-subset donors showed higher generation probabilities than non-shared clonotypes. The genetic and exposure-history diversity represented was limited by the small number of donors.

Using the deep immunoSEQ assay, TCR CDR3 regions were amplified from genomic DNA by multiplex PCR. Genomic DNA extracted from each cell subset was distributed evenly over all wells of several immunoSEQ 96-well plates, and each plate served as one replicate. Each replicate PCR for sorted subsets received roughly 200 ng genomic DNA, equal to roughly 30,000 T cell genomes. The purified libraries were quantified using a Qubit 3.0 fluorometer, sized with a Bioanalyzer 2100, and then quantified again using the KAPA Library Quantification kit. Each immunoSEQ 96-well plate was sequenced on its own single-read 150-cycle Illumina NextSeq 550 flow cell. As for how the authors treated the data: Because only junctional sequences without quality scores were contained in the immunoSEQ output, filtering matching that applied to full-length reads could not be performed. Sequences were annotated with PyIR, a Python wrapper for IgBLAST v1.9, and V/J genes and CDR3 were assigned using IMGT germline references. Reads were removed for weak V/J assignments (E-value above 1e-6), missing CDR3, stop codons, out-of-frame junctions, or ambiguous translated residues. V3J clonotypes were defined as sequences sharing the same inferred V gene, J gene, and CDR3 amino acid sequence. Percentage overlap between repertoires was computed as shared unique clonotypes divided by the size of the smaller repertoire. Repertoire richness was assessed with RTK rarefaction, the Chao1 estimator, and Recon v2.1 estimates of unobserved clonotypes. For all TCRbeta clonotypes obtained by the gDNA method from a handful of donors, generation probabilities were computed with OLGA. The immuneACCESS repertoire file appears here via TCRdb, limited to in-frame rearrangements. These files lack a portion of the clones; in checked studies, under half of the deficit traces to unresolved V genes, and the cause of the others is not known. V and J calls and clone size follow that table, whereas D and trimming were derived from the DNA. The sample includes 1 million to 1.3 million clones, with approximately 80% observed a single time. The ten largest clones capture around 0.6% of the sample.

Donors were healthy HIV-negative adults with no recently reported acute infections or vaccinations. All donors were Caucasian adults living in Nashville, Tennessee, USA. Magnetic negative selection was used to enrich CD4+ T cells, after which naive cells were positively selected on CD45RA and the negative fraction became the memory subset. After blood collection by leukapheresis, PBMCs were isolated using Ficoll-Histopaque density gradient centrifugation and then cryopreserved in the vapor phase of liquid nitrogen. Analytical flow cytometry was used to check the purity and quantity of each magnetically sorted T cell population. Each sorted fraction had its genomic DNA isolated and then quantified by UV absorbance on a Nanodrop 2000c. The sample comprised memory CD4+ T cells from PBMCs. This sample's cell subset or site label indicates: CD45RA-negative fraction. This sequence was found in a man aged 18 to 30 in good health. Some clones in this sample may be carry-over from other donors' samples.

For the CDR3, the sequence is CASSPSGVNRNTGELFF. The bases are TGTGCCAGCTCACCTAGCGGTGTAAACCGAAACACCGGGGAGCTGTTTTTT. The rearrangement combines TRBV18 with TRBJ2-2; D gene: possibly TRBD2, on 6 matching bases. From the germline V gene, CDR1 is KGHSH and CDR2 is LQKENI. V and J are truncated by 3 bases and 2 bases respectively, leaving an intervening sequence of 16 bases. Spanning cysteine to phenylalanine, the CDR3 consists of 17 amino acids. Solely the CDR3 DNA is kept, with 51 bases framed from the first base.